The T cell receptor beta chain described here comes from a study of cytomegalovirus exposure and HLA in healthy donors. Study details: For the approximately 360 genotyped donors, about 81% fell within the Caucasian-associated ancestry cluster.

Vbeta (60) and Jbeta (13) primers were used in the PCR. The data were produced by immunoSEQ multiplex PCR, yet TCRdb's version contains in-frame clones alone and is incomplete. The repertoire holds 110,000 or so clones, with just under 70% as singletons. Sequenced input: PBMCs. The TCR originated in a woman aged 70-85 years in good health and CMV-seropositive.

The CDR3 sequence is CAWSGSREQYF. For the CDR3, the DNA is TGTGCCTGGAGTGGTAGTAGAGAGCAGTACTTC. The J gene is TRBJ2-7, the V gene TRBV30; D remains ambiguous. Germline lookup yields CDR1 GTSNPN and CDR2 SVGIG (reference sequence). The CDR3 consists of 11 residues. V was trimmed by 1 base and J by 7 bases, leaving 8 bases between them.